A single sample gave rise to the 12 T cell receptor beta chains below, sequenced in a study of blood T cell repertoires in COVID-19. The method was immunoSEQ multiplex PCR; TCRdb's version includes in-frame clones alone and lacks a portion of them. The top ten clones hold over 8% of a sample with about 240,000 clones, about 79% of them seen once. Sequenced input: peripheral blood. The receptors here all came from an elderly woman with acute or convalescent COVID-19.

V and J are TRBV11-1 and TRBJ2-2, with 7 positions matching TRBD2. The CDR3 loop spans 14 amino acids. The germline CDR1 and CDR2 sequences are SGHAT and FQDESV (reference sequence). V trimming: 4 bases; J trimming: 7 bases; junction bases outside the gene matches: 6. For the CDR3, the DNA is TGTGCCAGCAGCTCTACCGGGAGGAGCGGGGAGCTGTTTTTT. Amino acid sequence: CASSSTGRSGELFF.

The chain uses TRBV21-1 and TRBJ1-2. TRBV21-1 is listed as a pseudogene. This CDR3 has 13 residues. The chain's CDR3 is CASSKEENYGYTF. As DNA, the CDR3 is TGTGCCAGCAGCAAAGAGGAGAACTATGGCTACACCTTC.

The genes are TRBV9 and TRBJ1-6; D unclear. CDR1 SGDLS and CDR2 YYNGEE come from the germline V gene. V lost 0 bases and J lost 2, with 6 bases in between. This CDR3 is built from 15 residues. The CDR3 protein is CASSVGQAYNSPLHF. CDR3 DNA: TGTGCCAGCAGCGTAGGCCAGGCCTATAATTCACCCCTCCACTTT. The full variable domain, with the rest looked up from reference TRBV9 and TRBJ1-6, is DSGVTQTPKHLITATGQRVTLRCSPRSGDLSVYWYQQSLDQGLQFLIQYYNGEERAKGNILERFSAQQFPDLHSELNLSSLELGDSALYFCASSVGQAYNSPLHFGNGTRLTVT.

The V and J genes are TRBV24-1 and TRBJ1-1; D is undetermined. V dropped 7 bases and J dropped 1 base, with 9 bases sitting between them. Germline CDR1 and CDR2: KGHDR and SFDVKD. This CDR3 has 13 residues. This chain's CDR3 is CATRSPGNTEAFF. CDR3 bases: TGTGCCACCAGGTCCCCAGGGAACACTGAAGCTTTCTTT.

The chain joins TRBV6-5 to TRBJ1-2; D gene unclear. Trimming took off 7 bases at V and 0 bases at J, with 15 bases between the two ends. Looked up from germline, CDR1 is MNHEY and CDR2 is SVGAGI. The CDR3 is 15 residues long. The chain's CDR3 is CASTPEVLANYGYTF. The DNA for the CDR3 is TGTGCCAGCACCCCCGAGGTCTTAGCTAACTATGGCTACACCTTC.

This clone is a singleton in its sample. This sequence joins TRBV10-3 and TRBJ1-1, with 9 nucleotides matching TRBD1. The CDR3 is 15 residues long. Germline V lookup: CDR1 ENHRY, CDR2 SYGVKD. V was clipped by 5 bases and J by 4 bases; unmatched bases: 8. In DNA, the CDR3 is TGTGCCATCAGTAGGACAGGGGTTGAGAGCACTGAAGCTTTCTTT. This codes for CAISRTGVESTEAFF.

The CDR3 DNA sequence: TGCGCCAGCAAAATGGGGGCGGGGAACACTGAAGCTTTCTTT. Its protein is CASKMGAGNTEAFF. The chain has TRBV5-1 and TRBJ1-1; D is possibly TRBD1 (6 bases). Trimming took off 6 bases at V and 1 base at J, with 13 bases between the two ends. The CDR3 sequence is 14 residues long. Germline CDR1 SGHRS, CDR2 YFSETQ.

In its sample, this clone was seen once. V gene TRBV19 combines with J gene TRBJ2-3; 7 nucleotides match TRBD1. The CDR3 runs 13 residues. Per the germline V gene, CDR1 is LNHDA and CDR2 is SQIVND (reference sequence). V shed 3 bases and J 6 bases; nucleotides not matched to a gene: 3. CDR3 DNA: TGTGCCAGTAGTATCACCAGGGGGGATACGCAGTATTTT. Its translation is CASSITRGDTQYF.

A few counts support this clone. This chain links TRBV7-6 with TRBJ2-1; 9 bases are a match to TRBD1. The CDR3 sequence is 15 residues long. Per germline, CDR1 SGHVS and CDR2 FNYEAQ. J was trimmed by 9 bases and V by 5 bases; bases with no gene match: 11. The DNA of the CDR3 is TGTGCCAGCAGCACCCGACAGGGGGTGTATAGTGAGCAGTTCTTC. Its protein product is CASSTRQGVYSEQFF.

The rearrangement uses TRBV18 and TRBJ2-7; 10 bases are a match to TRBD1. Germline CDR1 and CDR2: KGHSH and LQKENI. V gave up 3 bases and J gave up 4 bases; unmatched junction bases: 9. The CDR3 spans 16 residues. The CDR3 region is CASSPLTGTGVYEQYF. The CDR3 DNA is TGTGCCAGCTCACCTCTGACCGGGACAGGGGTGTACGAGCAGTACTTC.

This rearrangement joins TRBV7-9 to TRBJ1-6, with D perhaps TRBD1 (6 bases). CDR1 is SEHNR and CDR2 is FQNEAQ in the germline V gene (reference sequence). The ends were cut back, 5 bases at V and 6 bases at J, with 14 bases in the middle. There are 15 residues in the CDR3. The CDR3 nucleotides are TGTGCCAGCAGCACGGCACAGGGACCTAATTCACCCCTCCACTTT. Residues: CASSTAQGPNSPLHF.

V gene TRBV4-1 combines with J gene TRBJ2-5; 8 bases agree with TRBD1. CDR1 is MGHRA, CDR2 YSYEKL, per germline. With V trimmed by 1 base and J by 2 bases, 9 bases remained unmatched. This CDR3 is built from 17 residues. The CDR3 spells CASSQGRVGQGQETQYF. The CDR3 coding sequence is TGCGCCAGCAGCCAAGGGAGAGTAGGACAGGGTCAAGAGACCCAGTACTTC.